The entry below gives a single T cell receptor beta chain sequence along with its context. The data stem from a study of shared clonotypes between healthy human individuals. Generated by immunoSEQ multiplex PCR, the TCRdb table keeps only in-frame clones and is missing some. The sample carries about 1 million clones, 60% to 80% recorded once. Germline V CDR1 and CDR2: SQVTM, ANQGSEA. V lost 0 bases and J 5 bases, leaving 25 bases between the germline ends. This CDR3 has 18 amino acids. This clonotype was sampled from a man younger than 35 in good health. The V call is TRBV29-1, the J call TRBJ2-5; the D is unclear. The sequenced sample was memory CD4+ T cells sorted from blood. The subset here: CD45RA-negative fraction. CDR3 sequence (DNA): TGCAGCGTTGAAGATGGGCAATTCCTGAAACAATTTCGGGAGACCCAGTACTTC. Encoded protein: CSVEDGQFLKQFRETQYF.